A selection of T cell receptor beta chains follows, all from one sample in a study of OX40 agonist ivuxolimab in advanced cancers. The method was immunoSEQ multiplex PCR; TCRdb's version includes in-frame clones alone and lacks a portion of them. The sample holds about 80,000 clones, 80% to 95% seen once. Here the sequenced sample was CD4+ or CD8+ T cells sorted from blood, taken in a trial of the OX40 agonist ivuxolimab. These receptor sequences come from an adult with an advanced solid tumor such as melanoma, head and neck, liver or kidney cancer. Both conserved end residues are part of each CDR3. The order of the fields is clone size, D gene, V gene, J gene, CDR3 protein, CDR3 DNA. D genes are given only for firm matches. The listing skips clone size in some rows; elsewhere it reads once, few, many or a size class.

clone size: NA
D gene: NA
V gene: TRBV9
J gene: TRBJ2-5
CDR3 protein: CASSVVPDSHIRYF
CDR3 DNA: TGTGCCAGCAGCGTAGTCCCGGACAGCCACATTAGGTACTTC

clone size: NA
D gene: TRBD1
V gene: TRBV29-1
J gene: TRBJ2-5
CDR3 protein: CSVRPGQGPQETQYF
CDR3 DNA: TGCAGCGTTCGACCGGGACAGGGTCCGCAAGAGACCCAGTACTTC

clone size: once
D gene: NA
V gene: TRBV7-2
J gene: TRBJ1-1
CDR3 protein: CASSLGQGTEAFF
CDR3 DNA: TGTGCCAGCAGCTTGGGGCAGGGAACTGAAGCTTTCTTT

clone size: NA
D gene: NA
V gene: TRBV11-2
J gene: TRBJ1-1
CDR3 protein: CASSSLGKGPRAFF
CDR3 DNA: TGTGCCAGCAGCTCCCTTGGGAAAGGACCGCGGGCTTTCTTT

clone size: NA
D gene: TRBD2
V gene: TRBV12-5
J gene: TRBJ2-1
CDR3 protein: CASGLVMAILAGGELSSYNEQFF
CDR3 DNA: TGTGCTAGTGGTTTGGTAATGGCGATACTAGCGGGAGGAGAATTAAGCTCCTACAATGAGCAGTTCTTC

clone size: NA
D gene: NA
V gene: TRBV4-2
J gene: TRBJ2-1
CDR3 protein: CASSQAGWASGNEQFF
CDR3 DNA: TGTGCCAGCAGCCAAGCAGGCTGGGCGTCGGGGAATGAGCAGTTCTTC

clone size: NA
D gene: NA
V gene: TRBV6-5
J gene: TRBJ1-2
CDR3 protein: CATHRDLYGYTF
CDR3 DNA: TGTGCCACCCACAGGGACCTCTATGGCTACACCTTC

clone size: NA
D gene: NA
V gene: TRBV6-5
J gene: TRBJ1-3
CDR3 protein: CASSLGGTDSGNTIYF
CDR3 DNA: TGTGCCAGCAGTTTGGGAGGGACGGACTCTGGAAACACCATATATTTT

clone size: NA
D gene: NA
V gene: TRBV6-1
J gene: TRBJ1-1
CDR3 protein: CASSSQVNTEAFF
CDR3 DNA: TGTGCCAGCAGTTCACAGGTGAACACTGAAGCTTTCTTT

clone size: NA
D gene: NA
V gene: TRBV14
J gene: TRBJ2-7
CDR3 protein: CASSQPNGGEQYF
CDR3 DNA: TGTGCCAGCAGCCAACCGAACGGCGGGGAGCAGTACTTC

clone size: NA
D gene: NA
V gene: TRBV15
J gene: TRBJ1-2
CDR3 protein: CATSGGTNYGYTF
CDR3 DNA: TGTGCCACCAGTGGGGGGACTAACTATGGCTACACCTTC

clone size: NA
D gene: TRBD1
V gene: TRBV15
J gene: TRBJ1-3
CDR3 protein: CATSRPDRAFGNTIYF
CDR3 DNA: TGTGCCACCAGCAGACCGGACAGGGCATTCGGAAACACCATATATTTT

clone size: NA
D gene: NA
V gene: TRBV28
J gene: TRBJ2-7
CDR3 protein: CASEVGSEQYF
CDR3 DNA: TGTGCCAGCGAGGTGGGCAGCGAGCAGTACTTC

clone size: NA
D gene: NA
V gene: TRBV4-2
J gene: TRBJ1-1
CDR3 protein: CASSQDLNPNTEAFF
CDR3 DNA: TGTGCCAGCAGCCAAGATCTGAATCCGAACACTGAAGCTTTCTTT

clone size: NA
D gene: NA
V gene: TRBV5-6
J gene: TRBJ2-5
CDR3 protein: CASSLGGGETQYF
CDR3 DNA: TGTGCCAGCAGCTTGGGAGGGGGAGAGACCCAGTACTTC

clone size: once
D gene: NA
V gene: TRBV6-6
J gene: TRBJ1-1
CDR3 protein: CASSSDGNTEAFF
CDR3 DNA: TGTGCCAGCAGTTCGGACGGCAACACTGAAGCTTTCTTT

clone size: NA
D gene: NA
V gene: TRBV28
J gene: TRBJ2-7
CDR3 protein: CASSLWQGGYEQYF
CDR3 DNA: TGTGCCAGCAGTTTATGGCAGGGTGGATACGAGCAGTACTTC

clone size: NA
D gene: NA
V gene: TRBV28
J gene: TRBJ1-1
CDR3 protein: CAIGRGEAFF
CDR3 DNA: TGTGCCATAGGGCGGGGTGAAGCTTTCTTT

clone size: once
D gene: NA
V gene: TRBV20-1
J gene: TRBJ1-1
CDR3 protein: CSALQAPEAFF
CDR3 DNA: TGCAGTGCTTTACAGGCCCCTGAAGCTTTCTTT

clone size: NA
D gene: NA
V gene: TRBV6-1
J gene: TRBJ2-7
CDR3 protein: CASSFQGNEQYF
CDR3 DNA: TGTGCCAGCAGCTTCCAAGGGAACGAGCAGTACTTC

clone size: NA
D gene: NA
V gene: TRBV5-6
J gene: TRBJ2-7
CDR3 protein: CASSPSPDSYEQYF
CDR3 DNA: TGTGCCAGCAGCCCCTCTCCGGACTCCTACGAGCAGTACTTC

clone size: NA
D gene: TRBD2
V gene: TRBV9
J gene: TRBJ2-1
CDR3 protein: CASSPAPFSGNGFF
CDR3 DNA: TGTGCCAGCAGCCCCGCCCCCTTTAGCGGGAACGGGTTCTTC

clone size: NA
D gene: TRBD2
V gene: TRBV7-2
J gene: TRBJ2-7
CDR3 protein: CASSSGLAGSTYEQYF
CDR3 DNA: TGTGCCAGCAGCTCCGGACTAGCGGGAAGCACCTACGAGCAGTACTTC

clone size: once
D gene: NA
V gene: TRBV6-1
J gene: TRBJ1-5
CDR3 protein: CASSNRVGNQPQHF
CDR3 DNA: TGTGCCAGCAGTAACAGGGTGGGCAATCAGCCCCAGCATTTT

clone size: NA
D gene: TRBD1
V gene: TRBV6-5
J gene: TRBJ1-6
CDR3 protein: CASSYAGQGYSPLHF
CDR3 DNA: TGTGCCAGCAGTTACGCGGGACAGGGGTATTCACCCCTCCACTTT

clone size: NA
D gene: TRBD2
V gene: TRBV5-1
J gene: TRBJ2-1
CDR3 protein: CASSPAGVTGSEQFF
CDR3 DNA: TGCGCCAGCAGTCCAGCGGGGGTGACGGGGAGTGAGCAGTTCTTC

clone size: NA
D gene: NA
V gene: TRBV11-2
J gene: TRBJ2-4
CDR3 protein: CASSFTGAKNIQYF
CDR3 DNA: TGTGCCAGCAGCTTCACAGGGGCCAAAAACATTCAGTACTTC

clone size: NA
D gene: NA
V gene: TRBV19
J gene: TRBJ1-1
CDR3 protein: CASSIQGSGTEAFF
CDR3 DNA: TGTGCCAGTAGTATTCAGGGGTCGGGCACTGAAGCTTTCTTT

clone size: NA
D gene: NA
V gene: TRBV29-1
J gene: TRBJ2-5
CDR3 protein: CSVGTSAETQYF
CDR3 DNA: TGCAGCGTTGGGACTTCGGCAGAGACCCAGTACTTC

clone size: few
D gene: TRBD1
V gene: TRBV7-8
J gene: TRBJ2-3
CDR3 protein: CASSSSQGQGRTDTQYF
CDR3 DNA: TGTGCCAGCAGCTCCTCTCAAGGACAGGGGAGGACAGATACGCAGTATTTT

clone size: NA
D gene: NA
V gene: TRBV6-6
J gene: TRBJ2-7
CDR3 protein: CASSFGTHPSYEQYF
CDR3 DNA: TGTGCCAGCAGTTTCGGGACACACCCTTCCTACGAGCAGTACTTC